The clone carrying this T cell receptor (beta chain) was found once. The assay was immunoSEQ multiplex PCR, and TCRdb's table has in-frame clones only and misses some. The data contain a few hundred thousand clones, about 84% of them seen just once; the ten biggest clones take up nearly 7.5%. The V gene's germline CDR1 is GTSNPN and CDR2 SVGIG (reference sequence). V lost 3 bases and J lost 11; bases outside the gene matches: 10. The CDR3 covers 13 residues. This specimen belongs to a study of blood T cell repertoires in COVID-19. The overall study: T cells, B-cell-depleted T cells, or PBMCs supplied cDNA or gDNA.

Participants, about 18 to 100 years old, spanned some 23 US areas. Cohorts were based on clinical histories the participants reported. The sequenced sample was PBMCs or T cells enriched from blood (not recorded which). This chain joins TRBV30 and TRBJ1-5; 7 bases line up with TRBD1. This TCR came from a woman between 40 and 55 years old with acute COVID-19. CDR3 bases: TGTGCCTGGAGCAGACAGGGAAAGGGGGCCCAGCATTTT. Protein: CAWSRQGKGAQHF.